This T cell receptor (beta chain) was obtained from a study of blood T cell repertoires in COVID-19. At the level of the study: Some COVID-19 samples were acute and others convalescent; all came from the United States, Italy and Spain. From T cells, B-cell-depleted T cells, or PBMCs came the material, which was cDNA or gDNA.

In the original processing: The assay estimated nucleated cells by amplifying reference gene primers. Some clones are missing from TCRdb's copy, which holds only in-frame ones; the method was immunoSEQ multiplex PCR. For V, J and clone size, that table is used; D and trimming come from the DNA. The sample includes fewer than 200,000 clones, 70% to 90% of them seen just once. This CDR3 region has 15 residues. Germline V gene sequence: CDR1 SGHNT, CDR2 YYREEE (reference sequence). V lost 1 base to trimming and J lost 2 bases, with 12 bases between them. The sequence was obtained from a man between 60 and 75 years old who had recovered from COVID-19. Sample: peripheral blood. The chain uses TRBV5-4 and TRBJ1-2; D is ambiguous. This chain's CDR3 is CASSLMGTMNYGYTF. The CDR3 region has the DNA TGTGCCAGCAGCTTGATGGGCACCATGAACTATGGCTACACCTTC.